These 29 T cell receptor beta chains share one sample of origin, sequenced in a study of T cell repertoires in cytomegalovirus infection. TCRdb called the reads again in MiXCR, with one record for every CDR3 protein. Among approximately 500,000 distinct CDR3 sequences listed, 16% were seen once. The material sequenced was CD8+ T cells from PBMCs. The receptors come from a human donor in good health (CMV status not recorded). Some clones in this sample may be carry-over from other donors' samples.

This chain links TRBV6-5 with TRBJ2-5; D not resolved. This CDR3 spans 16 amino acids. V was cut by 2 bases and J by 4 bases, with 17 bases left in between. CDR1 MNHEY and CDR2 SVGAGI come from the germline V gene. In DNA, the CDR3 is TGTGCCAGCAGTTACAGAGACTTTATTGTGGGAGAGACCCAGTACTTC. Protein sequence: CASSYRDFIVGETQYF.

V and J are TRBV7-9 and TRBJ1-5; a weak D match, TRBD1 (5 bases). CDR3 size: 12 residues. The V gene's germline CDR1 is SEHNR and CDR2 FQNEAQ (reference sequence). The ends were cut back, 5 bases at V and 13 bases at J, with 15 bases in the middle. In DNA form, the CDR3 reads TGTGCCAGCAGCAAGACAGAGCAGCTTCAGCATTTT. This encodes CASSKTEQLQHF.

This clonotype was seen many times. The chain links TRBV11-2 to TRBJ2-2; 8 bases match TRBD1. From germline, CDR1 is SGHAT and CDR2 FQNNGV. The J segment lost 5 bases and the V segment lost 7 bases, leaving 18 bases of the junction unmatched. CDR3 length equals 18 residues. This chain's CDR3 is CASNPSFRGLGRTGELFF. The CDR3 DNA follows: TGTGCCAGCAACCCCAGTTTCAGGGGGCTAGGGAGGACCGGGGAGCTGTTTTTT.

This clonotype came up many times. The V call is TRBV19, the J call TRBJ1-5; the D is unclear. The CDR3 is 18 residues long. Trimming shortened V by 3 bases and J by 1 base, and 19 bases separated the two germline ends. CDR1 is LNHDA and CDR2 is SQIVND in the germline V gene (reference sequence). The CDR3 protein is CASSIPLDPGLSNQPQHF. Written as DNA, the CDR3 is TGTGCCAGTAGTATTCCCCTTGACCCCGGACTCAGCAATCAGCCCCAGCATTTT.

The chain couples TRBV13 to TRBJ1-2, with a weak D call TRBD1 (5 bases). Per the germline V gene, CDR1 is PRHDT and CDR2 is FYEKMQ (reference sequence). CDR3 size: 15 residues. The V end was cut by 5 bases, the J end by 8 bases, with 21 bases between. The CDR3 loop is CASSLTEQAPGGYTF. DNA of the CDR3: TGTGCCAGCAGCCTAACCGAACAGGCCCCGGGGGGCTACACCTTC. The variable domain in full, completed from reference TRBV13 and TRBJ1-2, reads AAGVIQSPRHLIKEKRETATLKCYPIPRHDTVYWYQQGPGQDPQFLISFYEKMQSDKGSIPDRFSAQQFSDYHSELNMSSLELGDSALYFCASSLTEQAPGGYTFGSGTRLTVV.

The genes are TRBV19 and TRBJ2-1, with D perhaps TRBD2 (5 bases). There are 16 residues in the CDR3. V lost 1 base and J 3 bases, leaving 13 bases between the germline ends. The germline V gene encodes CDR1 LNHDA and CDR2 SQIVND (reference sequence). In nucleotides, the CDR3 is TGTGCCAGTAGTATAGTAAGCGGAGGCCGCTACAATGAGCAGTTCTTC. Protein product: CASSIVSGGRYNEQFF.

In its sample, this clonotype was seen many times. The chain's CDR3 is CASSPQGWETQYF. The CDR3 DNA reads as TGTGCCAGCAGCCCCCAGGGGTGGGAGACCCAGTACTTC. The chain recombines TRBV7-8 with TRBJ2-5; a weak D match, TRBD1 (6 bases). The CDR3 has 13 amino acids. In germline, CDR1 is SGHVS, CDR2 FQNEAQ. Trimming removed 5 bases at V and 5 bases at J, with 12 bases between. Complete variable domain (other parts from reference TRBV7-8 and TRBJ2-5): GAGVSQSPRYKVAKRGQDVALRCDPISGHVSLFWYQQALGQGPEFLTYFQNEAQLDKSGLPSDRFFAERPEGSVSTLKIQRTQQEDSAVYLCASSPQGWETQYFGPGTRLLVL.

The V call is TRBV7-9, the J call TRBJ2-5; D gene unclear. This CDR3 has 14 amino acids. In germline, CDR1 is SEHNR, CDR2 FQNEAQ (reference sequence). V was cut by 1 base and J by 5 bases, with 11 bases left in between. CDR3 in DNA: TGTGCCAGCAGCTTAGTACTTGGGGTTGAGACCCAGTACTTC. It encodes CASSLVLGVETQYF. Complete variable domain (other parts from reference TRBV7-9 and TRBJ2-5): DTGVSQNPRHKITKRGQNVTFRCDPISEHNRLYWYRQTLGQGPEFLTYFQNEAQLEKSRLLSDRFSAERPKGSFSTLEIQRTEQGDSAMYLCASSLVLGVETQYFGPGTRLLVL.

This clonotype appeared many times. The genes are TRBV10-3 and TRBJ2-7; 11 bases line up with TRBD2. Losses at the gene ends were 6 bases for V and 6 bases for J; bases not matched to a gene: 13. The CDR3 is made up of 16 amino acids. The germline CDR1 and CDR2 sequences are ENHRY and SYGVKD. The CDR3 protein is CAIRRFSGRADLEQYF. CDR3 sequence (DNA): TGTGCCATCAGACGCTTTAGCGGGAGGGCCGACCTCGAGCAGTACTTC.

The V gene is TRBV12-3 or TRBV12-4, the J gene TRBJ1-1, with D possibly being TRBD1 (6 bases). The CDR3 runs to 16 residues. V lost 8 bases and J 1 base, leaving 20 bases between the germline ends. The CDR3 region is CASGFGGRFPNTEAFF. The CDR3 DNA is TGTGCCAGCGGCTTCGGGGGCAGGTTTCCGAACACTGAAGCTTTCTTT.

This clonotype was seen a few times. An end of the junction does not agree with germline; a read error may underlie this. This sequence joins TRBV28 and TRBJ2-2; D remains ambiguous. The CDR3 covers 14 residues. Per the germline V gene, CDR1 is MDHEN and CDR2 is SYDVKM. CDR3 sequence (DNA): TGTGCCAGCAGTTCCTTCACGAAAACCGGGGAGCTGTTTTTT. It translates to CASSSFTKTGELFF.

V usage is TRBV2 and J usage is TRBJ1-5; D remains unclear. V was trimmed by 4 bases and J by 0 bases, leaving 4 bases between them. The CDR3 is 13 amino acids. Looked up from germline, CDR1 is SNHLY and CDR2 is FYNNEI. The CDR3 spells CASSVSSNQPQHF. The DNA for the CDR3 is TGTGCCAGCAGTGTTTCTAGCAATCAGCCCCAGCATTTT. The whole variable domain, filled in from reference TRBV2 and TRBJ1-5, reads EPEVTQTPSHQVTQMGQEVILRCVPISNHLYFYWYRQILGQKVEFLVSFYNNEISEKSEIFDDQFSVERPDGSNFTLKIRSTKLEDSAMYFCASSVSSNQPQHFGDGTRLSIL.

This clonotype was counted many times. CDR3 loop: CASSSLKGEAEETQYF. The CDR3, as DNA: TGTGCCAGCAGCTCCCTGAAGGGAGAGGCAGAAGAGACCCAGTACTTC. V is TRBV11-2 and J is TRBJ2-5, with D possibly TRBD2 on 5 matching bases. V was shortened by 4 bases and J by 3 bases, with 18 bases between the two germline ends. Germline V CDR1 and CDR2: SGHAT, FQNNGV. The length of the CDR3 is 16 residues. Combining the CDR3 with reference TRBV11-2 and TRBJ2-5 gives the whole variable domain EAGVAQSPRYKIIEKRQSVAFWCNPISGHATLYWYQQILGQGPKLLIQFQNNGVVDDSQLPKDRFSAERLKGVDSTLKIQPAKLEDSAVYLCASSSLKGEAEETQYFGPGTRLLVL.

This clonotype was observed a few times. This chain joins TRBV14 and TRBJ2-1; TRBD1 matches 8 bases. Germline V gives CDR1 SGHDN, CDR2 FVKESK. The CDR3 consists of 16 residues. V trimming: 4 bases; J trimming: 5 bases; junction bases outside the gene matches: 10. The CDR3 DNA sequence: TGTGCCAGCAGCCCCCTTGGCAGGGGGCAGGACAATGAGCAGTTCTTC. It is translated as CASSPLGRGQDNEQFF.

This chain links TRBV19 with TRBJ1-2; D is unresolved. Germline loops: CDR1 LNHDA, CDR2 SQIVND (reference sequence). This CDR3 is built from 15 residues. Trimming shortened V by 3 bases and J by 4 bases, and 15 bases separated the two germline ends. CDR3 in DNA: TGTGCCAGTAGTATCCCCCGGAAGACTCCCTATGGCTACACCTTC. Protein product: CASSIPRKTPYGYTF.

Many counts were recorded for this clonotype. This rearrangement joins TRBV11-2 to TRBJ1-5; weak D call: TRBD1 (6 bases). The germline CDR1 and CDR2 sequences are SGHAT and FQNNGV. Trimming stripped 5 bases from V and 7 bases from J, with 15 bases between. The CDR3 spans 14 residues. DNA for the CDR3: TGTGCCAGCAGCATTAGGGGGTTCGGGCAGCCCCAGCATTTT. Encoded protein: CASSIRGFGQPQHF.

The chain has TRBV15 and TRBJ1-1, with a tentative D call TRBD1 (5 bases). Per the germline V gene, CDR1 is LNHNV and CDR2 is YYDKDF (reference sequence). The V end lost 9 bases, the J end lost 6 bases, and 17 bases lay between the germline ends. The CDR3 runs 13 residues. DNA for the CDR3: TGTGCCACATCGACTCCCGGGGACCCTGAAGCTTTCTTT. Translating gives CATSTPGDPEAFF.

This chain uses TRBV20-1 with TRBJ1-2, with 7 positions matching TRBD1. V lost 5 bases, J lost 1 base, and 16 bases stayed unmatched. This CDR3 is built from 17 residues. Germline V gene sequence: CDR1 DFQATT, CDR2 SNEGSKA (reference sequence). The CDR3 DNA is TGCAGTGCTCTAATTAGACAGGGCTGGGGGTTTAACTATGGCTACACCTTC. Translating it yields CSALIRQGWGFNYGYTF.

As concerns this clonotype: Since the CDR3 does not end with the conserved phenylalanine or tryptophan, this likely comes from a read error. V and J are TRBV27 and TRBJ2-1; D may be TRBD1 or TRBD2 (5 bases each). CDR1 is MNHEY, CDR2 SMNVEV, per germline (reference sequence). There are 13 residues in the CDR3. The V and J ends lost 6 bases and 5 bases respectively, with 11 bases between them. The DNA for the CDR3 is TGTGCCAGCAGGGGGACGGCAGACAATGAGCAGTTCTAC. As protein: CASRGTADNEQFY.

This clonotype has ten or more counts. V is TRBV30 and J is TRBJ1-4; the D is unclear. Trimming removed 0 bases from V and 8 bases from J, with 19 bases in between. There are 16 residues in the CDR3. CDR1 and CDR2 from the germline V gene are GTSNPN and SVGIG (reference sequence). CDR3 in amino acids: CAWSVDGGLTFEKLFF. CDR3 DNA sequence: TGTGCCTGGAGTGTAGATGGAGGACTTACATTCGAAAAACTGTTTTTT.

The chain recombines TRBV7-3 with TRBJ1-6, with TRBD1 identical over 8 bases. Germline V gene sequence: CDR1 SGHTA, CDR2 FQGTGA. V shed 8 bases, J shed 9 bases, and the junction held 9 bases outside the gene matches. The CDR3 covers 14 residues. This CDR3 is CASATGQGASPLHF. CDR3 in DNA: TGTGCCAGCGCAACCGGTCAGGGGGCTTCACCCCTCCACTTT. The variable domain in full, with the rest retrieved from reference TRBV7-3 and TRBJ1-6, is GAGVSQTPSNKVTEKGKYVELRCDPISGHTALYWYRQSLGQGPEFLIYFQGTGAADDSGLPNDRFFAVRPEGSVSTLKIQRTERGDSAVYLCASATGQGASPLHFGNGTRLTVT.

Only a few counts were recorded for this clonotype. The V gene is TRBV10-3, the J gene TRBJ1-5, with TRBD1 as a possible D gene (5 bases). Germline CDR1 is ENHRY and CDR2 is SYGVKD. The CDR3 is 17 residues long. With 0 bases removed from V and 0 bases from J, the gap between germline ends came to 12 bases. The CDR3 nucleotides are TGTGCCATCAGTGAGTCGACTCGGGGGAATAGCAATCAGCCCCAGCATTTT. Its protein product is CAISESTRGNSNQPQHF.

The table lists this clonotype with many counts. The junction departs from germline at one end; a sequencing error may be responsible. This rearrangement joins TRBV28 to TRBJ1-3, with D possibly matching TRBD1 (5 bases). Germline CDR1 is MDHEN and CDR2 is SYDVKM. The CDR3 loop spans 14 amino acids. In nucleotides, the CDR3 is TGTGCCAGCAGTTTAGCAGGGTCTGTAAACACCATATATTTT. Protein: CASSLAGSVNTIYF.

Many counts were recorded for this clonotype. The genes are TRBV24-1 and TRBJ2-2; no firm D call. The CDR3 is 14 amino acids. Germline V gene data show CDR1 as KGHDR and CDR2 as SFDVKD. V was cut by 5 bases and J by 0 bases, with 6 bases left in between. The CDR3 reads CATSAYANTGELFF. The CDR3 DNA follows: TGTGCCACCAGTGCTTACGCGAACACCGGGGAGCTGTTTTTT.

This clonotype occurred a few times. This chain's CDR3 is CASGGQGTRYEQYF. CDR3 bases: TGTGCCAGCGGTGGACAGGGGACCCGTTACGAGCAGTACTTC. V gene TRBV27 combines with J gene TRBJ2-7; 9 bases align to TRBD1. CDR1 and CDR2 from the germline V gene are MNHEY and SMNVEV (reference sequence). Trimming took 8 bases from V and 4 from J; bases not matched to a gene: 9. This CDR3 region has 14 residues.

This clonotype was picked up many times. In DNA, the CDR3 is TGTGCCAGCAGCCAAGGACAGATACAAGTCACAGATACGCAGTATTTT. This translates into CASSQGQIQVTDTQYF. This chain connects TRBV11-2 to TRBJ2-3; D is possibly TRBD1 (6 bases). Trimming took off 5 bases at V and 2 bases at J, with 17 bases between the two ends. There are 16 residues in the CDR3. CDR1 and CDR2 (germline): SGHAT, FQNNGV.

This clonotype was counted a few times. V usage is TRBV19 and J usage is TRBJ2-7; 7 bases agree with TRBD1. With V trimmed by 0 bases and J by 2 bases, 4 bases remained unmatched. Germline loops: CDR1 LNHDA, CDR2 SQIVND (reference sequence). The CDR3 sequence is 15 residues long. CDR3 sequence reads: CASSIDPTGAYEQYF. Written as DNA, the CDR3 is TGTGCCAGTAGTATAGACCCTACAGGGGCCTACGAGCAGTACTTC.

V gene TRBV27 combines with J gene TRBJ2-7; a weak D match, TRBD2 (5 bases). Trimming pared 7 bases from V and 0 bases from J, leaving 16 bases between. This CDR3 has 15 amino acids. Per the germline V gene, CDR1 is MNHEY and CDR2 is SMNVEV (reference sequence). The CDR3 region has the DNA TGTGCCAGCAAAGGCGGAGACTACCACTCCTACGAGCAGTACTTC. Its protein is CASKGGDYHSYEQYF.

This clonotype came up many times. The chain combines TRBV7-8 with TRBJ2-4; 7 bases line up with TRBD2. Germline loops: CDR1 SGHVS, CDR2 FQNEAQ. This CDR3 has 16 amino acids. V trimming: 5 bases; J trimming: 0 bases; junction bases outside the gene matches: 7. The CDR3 reads CASSPLAGKAKNIQYF. CDR3 DNA: TGTGCCAGCAGCCCTTTAGCGGGTAAAGCCAAAAACATTCAGTACTTC.